Listed below are T cell receptor beta chains from one sample, sequenced in a study of blood T cell repertoires in COVID-19. Clones were sequenced by immunoSEQ multiplex PCR, and TCRdb holds only the in-frame ones, with some missing. The sample includes roughly 250,000 clones, around 83% seen only once; the top ten take 7.4%. Sequencing was done on a sample of peripheral blood. The origin of the receptors is a woman between 45 and 60 years old with acute or convalescent COVID-19. Both conserved end residues are part of each CDR3. Each record gives: V gene, clone size, J gene, D gene, CDR3 DNA, CDR3 protein. D genes are given only for firm matches. The size of a clone is reported for some rows only, either as once, few or many, or as a class for expanded clones.

V: TRBV27; size: .; J: TRBJ1-2; D: .; DNA: TGTGCCAGCAGTTGTGAGGTTTGTTATGGCTACACCTTC; CDR3: CASSCEVCYGYTF
V: TRBV5-1; size: few; J: TRBJ1-2; D: TRBD1; DNA: TGCGCCAGCAGCGTGACAGGGGATCCTAACTATGGCTACACCTTC; CDR3: CASSVTGDPNYGYTF
V: TRBV7-2; size: .; J: TRBJ2-5; D: TRBD2; DNA: TGTGCCAGCAGCAACCGACTAGCGGGGCAACAAGAGACCCAGTACTTC; CDR3: CASSNRLAGQQETQYF
V: TRBV4-3; size: .; J: TRBJ2-3; D: TRBD2; DNA: TGCGCCAGCAGCCTGTATAGCGGGGGGGCAACAGATACGCAGTATTTT; CDR3: CASSLYSGGATDTQYF
V: TRBV28; size: .; J: TRBJ1-1; D: .; DNA: TGTGCCAGCAGTTCCTGGGGGGAGGGGAACACTGAAGCTTTCTTT; CDR3: CASSSWGEGNTEAFF
V: TRBV2; size: .; J: TRBJ2-7; D: .; DNA: TGTGCCAGCTCAGGGACAAGGGCCTACGAGCAGTACTTC; CDR3: CASSGTRAYEQYF
V: TRBV5-4; size: .; J: TRBJ2-1; D: TRBD2; DNA: TGTGCCAGCAGCTCACGGACTAGCGGGGTCTACAATGAGCAGTTCTTC; CDR3: CASSSRTSGVYNEQFF
V: TRBV19; size: .; J: TRBJ1-5; D: .; DNA: TGTGCCAGTAGTATAGGGAGGACAGCCAGCAATCAGCCCCAGCATTTT; CDR3: CASSIGRTASNQPQHF
V: TRBV10-3; size: .; J: TRBJ2-2; D: .; DNA: TGTGCCAGCGGACGGGAAACCGGGGAGCTGTTTTTT; CDR3: CASGRETGELFF
V: TRBV4-2; size: .; J: TRBJ2-1; D: .; DNA: TGTGCCAGCAGCCCTTCCTGGGGACAAAGGGTCAATGAGCAGTTCTTC; CDR3: CASSPSWGQRVNEQFF
V: TRBV7-8; size: .; J: TRBJ2-1; D: TRBD1; DNA: TGTGCCAGCAGCTTAGGTAACCGACAGGGAGAAGGGTTCTTC; CDR3: CASSLGNRQGEGFF
V: TRBV3-1/TRBV3-2; size: .; J: TRBJ2-5; D: .; DNA: TGTGCCAGCAGACAACAGGGCAGAGAGACCCAGTACTTC; CDR3: CASRQQGRETQYF
V: TRBV28; size: .; J: TRBJ2-5; D: TRBD2; DNA: TGTGCCAGCAGCAAACTAGCGGGGGGGCATCTCTCAGAGACCCAGTACTTC; CDR3: CASSKLAGGHLSETQYF
V: TRBV6-6; size: once; J: TRBJ2-7; D: .; DNA: TGTGCCAGCGCTATGTCCTACGAGCAGTACTTC; CDR3: CASAMSYEQYF
V: TRBV19; size: once; J: TRBJ1-1; D: .; DNA: TGTGCCAGTAGTAAAGGATTTCTGGGGGCCGACACTGAAGCTTTCTTT; CDR3: CASSKGFLGADTEAFF
V: TRBV2; size: .; J: TRBJ2-3; D: TRBD2; DNA: TGTGCCAGCAGAGACGGGAGGGGCACAGATACGCAGTATTTT; CDR3: CASRDGRGTDTQYF
V: TRBV28; size: .; J: TRBJ2-1; D: TRBD2; DNA: TGTGCCAGCAGTTTATGGTCTAGCGGGAGCCTAGGCAATGAGCAGTTCTTC; CDR3: CASSLWSSGSLGNEQFF
V: TRBV9; size: .; J: TRBJ2-1; D: .; DNA: TGTGCCAGCAGCGTAGAGGCGGGGCCGTGGAATGAGCAGTTCTTC; CDR3: CASSVEAGPWNEQFF
V: TRBV2; size: .; J: TRBJ2-7; D: .; DNA: TGTGCCAGCAGAGAAGTACAGGGAGCCTACGAGCAGTACTTC; CDR3: CASREVQGAYEQYF
V: TRBV19; size: .; J: TRBJ2-3; D: TRBD1; DNA: TGTGCCAGTTCGACAGGGGGAAATACGCAGTATTTT; CDR3: CASSTGGNTQYF
V: TRBV19; size: .; J: TRBJ1-5; D: .; DNA: TGTGCCAGTAGAGACAGGTCAGTTCAGCCCCAGCATTTT; CDR3: CASRDRSVQPQHF
V: TRBV16; size: .; J: TRBJ2-3; D: TRBD1; DNA: TGTGCCAGCAGCCTCGGACAGGGGGCCCGGGATACGCAGTATTTT; CDR3: CASSLGQGARDTQYF
V: TRBV30; size: few; J: TRBJ1-3; D: .; DNA: TGTGCCTGGAGTGTACACACCGCTGGAAACACCATATATTTT; CDR3: CAWSVHTAGNTIYF
V: TRBV10-3; size: .; J: TRBJ2-7; D: TRBD2; DNA: TGTGCCATCAGTGAGGCTAGCGGGGTGGCCGAGCAGTACTTC; CDR3: CAISEASGVAEQYF
V: TRBV20-1; size: .; J: TRBJ1-4; D: .; DNA: TGCAGTGCTAGTAGAGAGGCTAATGAAAAACTGTTTTTT; CDR3: CSASREANEKLFF
V: TRBV24-1; size: .; J: TRBJ1-5; D: .; DNA: TGTGCCACCAGTGAGAGATATCAGCCCCAGCATTTT; CDR3: CATSERYQPQHF
V: TRBV24-1; size: .; J: TRBJ1-2; D: .; DNA: TGTGCCACCAGTAAGTCAGGTGGCTACACCTTC; CDR3: CATSKSGGYTF
V: TRBV19; size: .; J: TRBJ2-7; D: TRBD2; DNA: TGTGCCAGTAATAGCGGGAGTAACTCCTACGAGCAGTACTTC; CDR3: CASNSGSNSYEQYF
V: TRBV19; size: .; J: TRBJ1-6; D: .; DNA: TGTGCCAGCTCAGATCAGTCCTATAATTCACCCCTCCACTTT; CDR3: CASSDQSYNSPLHF